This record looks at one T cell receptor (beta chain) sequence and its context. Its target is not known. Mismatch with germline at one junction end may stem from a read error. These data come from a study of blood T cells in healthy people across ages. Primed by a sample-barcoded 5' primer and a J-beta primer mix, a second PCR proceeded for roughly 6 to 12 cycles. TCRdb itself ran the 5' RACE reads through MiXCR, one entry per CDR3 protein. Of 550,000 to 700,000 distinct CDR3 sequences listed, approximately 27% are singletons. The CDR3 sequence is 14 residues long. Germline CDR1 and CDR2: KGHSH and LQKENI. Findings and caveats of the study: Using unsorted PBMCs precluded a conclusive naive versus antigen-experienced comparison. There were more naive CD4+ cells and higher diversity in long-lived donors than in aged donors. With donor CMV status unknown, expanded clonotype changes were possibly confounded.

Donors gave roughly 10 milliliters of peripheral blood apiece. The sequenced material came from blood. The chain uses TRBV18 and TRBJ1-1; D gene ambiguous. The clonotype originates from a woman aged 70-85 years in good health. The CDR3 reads CASSPPQGRTEASF. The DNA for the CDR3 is TGTGCCAGCTCACCACCGCAAGGGCGGACTGAAGCTTCCTTT.